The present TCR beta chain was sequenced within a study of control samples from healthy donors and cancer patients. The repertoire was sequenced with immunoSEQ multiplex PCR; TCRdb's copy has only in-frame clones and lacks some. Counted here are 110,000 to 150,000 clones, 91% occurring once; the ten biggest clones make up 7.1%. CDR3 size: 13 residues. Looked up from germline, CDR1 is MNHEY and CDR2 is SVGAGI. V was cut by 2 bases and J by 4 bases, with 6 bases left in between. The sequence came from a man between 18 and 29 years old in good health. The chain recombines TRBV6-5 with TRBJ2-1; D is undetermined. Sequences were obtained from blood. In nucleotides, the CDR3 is TGTGCCAGCAGTTACAGGGTTTACAATGAGCAGTTCTTC. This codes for CASSYRVYNEQFF.